The 5 T cell receptor beta chains below all came from one sample that was sequenced in a study of shared clonotypes between healthy human individuals. CD8 cells regarded as naive lacked CD45RO, were positively chosen for CCR7, and omitted terminally differentiated effector memory CD45RA+ cells. The method was immunoSEQ multiplex PCR; TCRdb's version includes in-frame clones alone and lacks a portion of them. The sample holds about 2.1 million clones, just under 95% seen once. Sequenced material: naive CD8+ T cells from PBMCs. These receptors were collected from a young man in good health. Some clones in this sample may be carry-over from other donors' samples.

The chain uses TRBV29-1 and TRBJ2-3, with D perhaps matching TRBD1 or TRBD2 (5 bases each). CDR1 is SQVTM, CDR2 ANQGSEA, per germline. V was pared by 0 bases and J by 4 bases, with 23 bases between. The CDR3 consists of 18 residues. The CDR3 nucleotides are TGCAGCGTTGAAGATCATGGCTTGGGGGAGATTCGAGCAGATACGCAGTATTTT. Translated: CSVEDHGLGEIRADTQYF.

For this clone: Within the sample, other DNA sequences also encode this same CDR3. The CDR3 coding sequence is TGCAGTGCTAGTCTCTCCTACGAGCAGTACTTC. Translating gives CSASLSYEQYF. The chain uses TRBV20-1 and TRBJ2-7; D ambiguous. The CDR3 spans 11 residues. V was clipped by 3 bases and J by 0 bases, with 3 bases between them. The V gene's germline CDR1 is DFQATT and CDR2 SNEGSKA (reference sequence).

The rearrangement uses TRBV28 and TRBJ2-2; 7 bases agree with TRBD2. The length of the CDR3 is 16 residues. V lost 6 bases and J lost 8; bases outside the gene matches: 15. The germline V gene has CDR1 MDHEN and CDR2 SYDVKM. This CDR3 reads CASRSHSGAATGELFF. Here the CDR3 DNA reads TGTGCCAGCAGGTCCCACAGCGGGGCCGCCACTGGGGAGCTGTTTTTT.

V is TRBV5-6 and J is TRBJ2-7; TRBD1 is a possible D gene (5 bases). The CDR3 totals 15 residues. V gave up 4 bases and J gave up 2 bases, with 16 bases separating them. Germline-derived CDR1 and CDR2 are SGHDT and YYEEEE. CDR3 nucleotide sequence: TGTGCCAGCAGCCCCCCCGGCAGGGTCCCCTACGAGCAGTACTTC. This sequence encodes CASSPPGRVPYEQYF.

This rearrangement joins TRBV7-9 to TRBJ2-7, with D possibly being TRBD1 (6 bases). The V and J ends lost 4 bases and 2 bases respectively, with 18 bases between them. Germline V gives CDR1 SEHNR, CDR2 FQNEAQ (reference sequence). CDR3 length equals 16 residues. The CDR3 spells CASSSMGLGQPYEQYF. CDR3 in DNA: TGTGCCAGCAGCTCTATGGGGTTAGGACAGCCCTACGAGCAGTACTTC.